The 28 T cell receptor beta chains reported below all come from one sample, sequenced in a study of T cells after yellow fever vaccination. TCRdb used MiXCR to reprocess the 5' RACE reads, holding one entry per CDR3 protein. The sample has hundreds of thousands of distinct CDR3 sequences, approximately 12% seen once; the top ten hold 2.5% to 4%. The sequences come from CD4+ T cells sorted from PBMCs, collected 15 days after the yellow fever booster vaccination. These receptors originate from a man aged 18 to 29 who received the YFV17D yellow fever vaccine.

This clonotype was observed many times. This chain joins TRBV5-4 and TRBJ2-3; 7 positions match TRBD1. J was trimmed by 2 bases and V by 0 bases; bases with no gene match: 3. The CDR3 is made up of 15 amino acids. Germline values: CDR1 SGHNT, CDR2 YYREEE (reference sequence). CDR3 DNA sequence: TGTGCCAGCAGCTTGGACAGGGGCCTCACAGATACGCAGTATTTT. Residues: CASSLDRGLTDTQYF.

The rearrangement uses TRBV29-1 and TRBJ1-2; D unclear. The germline CDR1 and CDR2 sequences are SQVTM and ANQGSEA. There are 13 residues in the CDR3. The V end was cut by 0 bases, the J end by 2 bases, with 7 bases between. For the CDR3, the DNA is TGCAGCGTTGAAGAGCAACAGAACTATGGCTACACCTTC. Protein sequence: CSVEEQQNYGYTF.

In its sample, this clonotype was seen many times. The gene calls are TRBV4-1 and TRBJ2-3; 9 bases match TRBD1. Germline V gene lookup returns CDR1 MGHRA and CDR2 YSYEKL. V was clipped by 4 bases and J by 4 bases; unmatched bases: 6. This CDR3 is built from 15 residues. The CDR3 reads CASSRGQGFSDTQYF. The CDR3 nucleotides are TGCGCCAGCAGCCGAGGACAGGGGTTTTCAGATACGCAGTATTTT.

V usage is TRBV6-5 and J usage is TRBJ2-5, with D possibly TRBD2 on 6 matching bases. This CDR3 is 17 amino acids long. V was shortened by 0 bases and J by 7 bases, with 21 bases between the two germline ends. The germline CDR1 and CDR2 sequences are MNHEY and SVGAGI. The CDR3 bases are TGTGCCAGCAGTTACTCGCGTCGAGTGACTAGTCGGGCGACCCAGTACTTC. This translates into CASSYSRRVTSRATQYF.

Ten or more counts support this clonotype. CDR3 nucleotide sequence: TGTGCCAGCAGTTTACCGGACAGGGGGCTTGGTCAGCCCCAGCATTTT. Its translation: CASSLPDRGLGQPQHF. The chain couples TRBV12-3 or TRBV12-4 to TRBJ1-5, with 11 bases identical to TRBD1. The CDR3 covers 16 residues. After removal of 2 bases from V and 6 bases from J, the junction contained 6 bases not matched to a gene.

A few counts support this clonotype. The genes are TRBV11-2 and TRBJ2-3; no clear D gene. The germline gives CDR1 SGHAT, CDR2 FQNNGV. The CDR3 length is 12 residues. V lost 6 bases and J lost 3, with 7 bases in between. In nucleotides, the CDR3 is TGTGCCAGCAGGCTTATTACAGATACGCAGTATTTT. The encoded protein is CASRLITDTQYF. Complete variable domain (other parts from reference TRBV11-2 and TRBJ2-3): EAGVAQSPRYKIIEKRQSVAFWCNPISGHATLYWYQQILGQGPKLLIQFQNNGVVDDSQLPKDRFSAERLKGVDSTLKIQPAKLEDSAVYLCASRLITDTQYFGPGTRLTVL.

This clonotype appeared a few times. Written as DNA, the CDR3 is TGCAGTGCTGGAATAGGGACTAGCGGGGGGGCCCAGCAGTTCTTC. This translates into CSAGIGTSGGAQQFF. The chain is built from TRBV20-1 and TRBJ2-1, with TRBD2 identical over 16 bases. Germline V lookup: CDR1 DFQATT, CDR2 SNEGSKA (reference sequence). Unmatched junction bases numbered 9, after V lost 5 bases and J lost 11 bases. The CDR3 has 15 amino acids.

This chain uses TRBV10-2 with TRBJ2-3; 7 bases fit TRBD2. CDR3 size: 15 residues. Germline trimming cut 6 bases from V and 2 bases from J; bases unmatched to any gene: 8. CDR1 WSHSY and CDR2 SAAADI come from the germline V gene. CDR3 in amino acids: CASRRRDYHTDTQYF. Written as DNA, the CDR3 is TGCGCCAGCAGACGCCGGGACTATCACACAGATACGCAGTATTTT.

The V call is TRBV20-1, the J call TRBJ1-1; D is perhaps TRBD1 (5 bases). CDR1 is DFQATT, CDR2 SNEGSKA, per germline (reference sequence). This CDR3 has 12 residues. V was cut by 6 bases and J by 1 base, with 9 bases left in between. CDR3 DNA: TGCAGTGCCCCGGGACCGAACACTGAAGCTTTCTTT. This translates into CSAPGPNTEAFF.

In this sample, this clonotype turned up many times. The V gene is TRBV5-1, the J gene TRBJ2-2; weak D call: TRBD2 (5 bases). The CDR3 has 16 residues. Trimming pared 1 base from V and 2 bases from J, leaving 12 bases between. Germline CDR1 SGHRS, CDR2 YFSETQ. CDR3 loop: CASSLSGYSNTGELFF. The CDR3 coding sequence is TGCGCCAGCAGCTTGAGCGGCTACTCTAACACCGGGGAGCTGTTTTTT.

The table lists this clonotype with a few counts. The chain uses TRBV6-6 and TRBJ2-7; no clear D gene. This CDR3 is 13 amino acids long. CDR1 and CDR2 from the germline V gene are MNHNY and SVGAGI (reference sequence). V lost 6 bases, J lost 2 bases, and 11 bases lay in between. Here the CDR3 DNA reads TGTGCCAGCAGCACTTATGGGCCCTACGAGCAGTACTTC. Protein product: CASSTYGPYEQYF.

This clonotype was detected only a few times. The rearrangement uses TRBV4-1 and TRBJ2-5, with TRBD2 identical over 13 bases. CDR1 and CDR2 (germline): MGHRA, YSYEKL. The CDR3 extends over 18 amino acids. Trimming removed 3 bases from V and 4 bases from J; junction bases left unmatched: 11. CDR3 protein: CASSHEGLAGTQGETQYF. The CDR3 coding sequence is TGCGCCAGCAGCCACGAGGGACTAGCGGGGACCCAGGGAGAGACCCAGTACTTC.

V is TRBV10-2 and J is TRBJ2-5; 15 positions agree with TRBD2. Looked up from germline, CDR1 is WSHSY and CDR2 is SAAADI. V shed 7 bases and J 7 bases; nucleotides not matched to a gene: 4. The CDR3 is 14 residues long. The CDR3 reads CASNPGLAGGTQYF. In DNA form, the CDR3 reads TGCGCCAGCAACCCGGGACTAGCGGGGGGGACCCAGTACTTC.

This clonotype was recorded a few times. The chain links TRBV5-1 to TRBJ1-4, with D possibly matching TRBD1 (5 bases). This CDR3 comprises 16 residues. Germline CDR1 is SGHRS and CDR2 is YFSETQ. Trimming stripped 0 bases from V and 0 bases from J, with 9 bases between. The CDR3 bases are TGCGCCAGCAGCTTGGGAGGGACCACAACTAATGAAAAACTGTTTTTT. This sequence encodes CASSLGGTTTNEKLFF.

The rearrangement links TRBV7-2 to TRBJ1-2; D is unclear. CDR1 is SGHTA and CDR2 is FQGNSA in the germline V gene. V was clipped by 5 bases and J by 4 bases, with 17 bases between them. The CDR3 sequence is 15 residues long. The CDR3 DNA reads TGTGCCAGCAGCCCGAGGGCGGAGCAAATCTATGGCTACACCTTC. This codes for CASSPRAEQIYGYTF.

In its sample, this clonotype was seen many times. V usage is TRBV3-1 and J usage is TRBJ2-5; 9 bases fit TRBD2. The J segment lost 5 bases and the V segment lost 2 bases, leaving 9 bases of the junction unmatched. Germline assignment: CDR1 LGHDT and CDR2 YNNKEL (reference sequence). The CDR3 extends over 16 amino acids. The CDR3 nucleotides read TGTGCCAGCAGCCAAACCGGGCGGGGGGGTTTGGAGACCCAGTACTTC. This translates into CASSQTGRGGLETQYF.

The chain combines TRBV12-3 or TRBV12-4 with TRBJ1-6, with TRBD1 as a possible D gene (5 bases). V lost 7 bases to trimming and J lost 7 bases, with 11 bases between them. The CDR3 spans 13 residues. DNA of the CDR3: TGTGCCAGCAACCTCAGGGACAATTCACCCCTCCACTTT. Translation: CASNLRDNSPLHF.

The chain combines TRBV7-2 with TRBJ2-4, with a weak D call TRBD1 (6 bases). Trimming removed 5 bases from V and 11 bases from J, with 16 bases in between. The CDR3 spans 13 residues. Germline lookup yields CDR1 SGHTA and CDR2 FQGNSA. Here the CDR3 reads CASSPTQGRVQYF. As DNA, the CDR3 is TGTGCCAGCAGCCCGACACAGGGACGGGTTCAGTACTTC.

CDR3 amino acids: CASSLLEGPWNTEAFF. The CDR3 DNA reads TGTGCCAGCTCCCTACTGGAGGGCCCATGGAACACTGAAGCTTTCTTT. V and J are TRBV18 and TRBJ1-1; D not certain. Between the trimmed V and J ends, which lost 6 bases and 1 base, there was a span of 18 bases. The germline CDR1 and CDR2 sequences are KGHSH and LQKENI. The CDR3 loop spans 16 amino acids. Based on the CDR3 plus reference TRBV18 and TRBJ1-1, the full variable domain is NAGVMQNPRHLVRRRGQEARLRCSPMKGHSHVYWYRQLPEEGLKFMVYLQKENIIDESGMPKERFSAEFPKEGPSILRIQQVVRGDSAAYFCASSLLEGPWNTEAFFGQGTRLTVV.

This chain uses TRBV5-1 with TRBJ1-2, with D perhaps matching TRBD1 (6 bases). Per the germline V gene, CDR1 is SGHRS and CDR2 is YFSETQ. V was clipped by 0 bases and J by 6 bases, with 12 bases between them. The CDR3 contains 14 residues. This CDR3 is CASSLAPRTDGYTF. The CDR3 nucleotides are TGCGCCAGCAGCTTGGCCCCAAGGACAGATGGCTACACCTTC.

J is TRBJ1-5 and V is TRBV15, with D uncertain. The CDR3 covers 17 residues. The ends were cut back, 3 bases at V and 0 bases at J, with 15 bases in the middle. The V gene's germline CDR1 is LNHNV and CDR2 YYDKDF (reference sequence). CDR3 sequence reads: CATSSLVGDYSNQPQHF. The DNA of the CDR3 is TGTGCCACCAGCAGCCTCGTCGGAGACTATAGCAATCAGCCCCAGCATTTT.

This clonotype was seen at least ten times. In nucleotides, the CDR3 is TGTGCCAGCACCACAGGGGGCTCCCGAAACACCATATATTTT. Protein sequence: CASTTGGSRNTIYF. This chain connects TRBV11-2 to TRBJ1-3; TRBD1 matches at 9 bases. This CDR3 has 14 amino acids. Germline V gene lookup returns CDR1 SGHAT and CDR2 FQNNGV. V dropped 7 bases and J dropped 5; count of bases not matched to a gene: 6.

This clonotype was seen a few times. V usage is TRBV4-2 and J usage is TRBJ1-5, with D possibly TRBD1 on 6 matching bases. V was cut by 3 bases and J by 2 bases, with 8 bases left in between. Germline values: CDR1 LGHNA, CDR2 YNFKEQ. The length of the CDR3 is 14 residues. The CDR3 nucleotides are TGTGCCAGCAGCCATAGGGGGGGCAATCAGCCCCAGCATTTT. Protein product: CASSHRGGNQPQHF.

The V and J genes are TRBV10-3 and TRBJ2-2; 9 nucleotides agree with TRBD2. From germline, CDR1 is ENHRY and CDR2 SYGVKD. V trimming: 6 bases; J trimming: 5 bases; junction bases outside the gene matches: 4. The CDR3 is made up of 14 amino acids. The CDR3 DNA sequence: TGTGCCATCAGGGCTAGCGGGGTAACCGGGGAGCTGTTTTTT. Its protein is CAIRASGVTGELFF.

This clonotype was observed a handful of times. V is TRBV4-1 and J is TRBJ2-2; 10 positions match TRBD2. CDR3 length: 16 amino acids. The V and J ends lost 6 bases and 1 base, in that order; junction bases with no gene match: 5. Per germline, CDR1 MGHRA and CDR2 YSYEKL. Written as DNA, the CDR3 is TGCGCCAGCAGACACGGACTAGCGGTGAACACCGGGGAGCTGTTTTTT. Translation gives CASRHGLAVNTGELFF.

At least ten counts were recorded for this clonotype. The chain employs TRBV6-5 and TRBJ2-2; D may be TRBD1 (6 bases). V lost 5 bases and J 6 bases, leaving 19 bases between the germline ends. This CDR3 has 16 residues. The germline CDR1 and CDR2 sequences are MNHEY and SVGAGI. The CDR3: CASSPSMAGVSGELFF. CDR3 sequence (DNA): TGTGCCAGCAGTCCCAGCATGGCAGGGGTCTCCGGGGAGCTGTTTTTT.

The chain carries TRBV5-1 and TRBJ2-5; D unclear. CDR1 SGHRS and CDR2 YFSETQ come from the germline V gene. V gave up 4 bases and J gave up 5 bases, with 15 bases separating them. The CDR3 spans 14 residues. The CDR3 sequence: CASSNGPLEETQYF. CDR3 DNA: TGCGCCAGCAGCAACGGGCCCCTCGAGGAGACCCAGTACTTC.

The chain joins TRBV11-2 to TRBJ2-5, with 9 bases aligning to TRBD2. V was pared by 4 bases and J by 1 base, with 1 base of the junction left unmatched. In germline, CDR1 is SGHAT, CDR2 FQNNGV. This CDR3 contains 14 residues. The chain's CDR3 is CASSWRGGQETQYF. The CDR3, as DNA: TGTGCCAGCAGCTGGCGGGGGGGCCAAGAGACCCAGTACTTC.